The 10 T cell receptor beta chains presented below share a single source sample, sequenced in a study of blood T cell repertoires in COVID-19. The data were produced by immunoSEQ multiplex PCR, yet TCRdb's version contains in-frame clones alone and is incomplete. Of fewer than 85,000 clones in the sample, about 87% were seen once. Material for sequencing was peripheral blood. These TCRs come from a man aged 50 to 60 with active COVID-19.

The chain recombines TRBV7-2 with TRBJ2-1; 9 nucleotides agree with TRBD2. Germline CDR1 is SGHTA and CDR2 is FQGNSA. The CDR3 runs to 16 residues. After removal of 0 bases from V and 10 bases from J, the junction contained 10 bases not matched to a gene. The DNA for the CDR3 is TGTGCCAGCAGCTTAGCGCAAGCGGGGGGCTTAGGGGAGCAGTTCTTC. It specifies CASSLAQAGGLGEQFF.

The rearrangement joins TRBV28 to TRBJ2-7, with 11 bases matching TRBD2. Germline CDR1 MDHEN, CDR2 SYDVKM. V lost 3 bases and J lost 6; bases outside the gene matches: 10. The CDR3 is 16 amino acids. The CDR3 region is CASSFPTSGSFGEQYF. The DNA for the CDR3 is TGTGCCAGCAGTTTCCCCACTAGCGGGAGCTTCGGCGAGCAGTACTTC.

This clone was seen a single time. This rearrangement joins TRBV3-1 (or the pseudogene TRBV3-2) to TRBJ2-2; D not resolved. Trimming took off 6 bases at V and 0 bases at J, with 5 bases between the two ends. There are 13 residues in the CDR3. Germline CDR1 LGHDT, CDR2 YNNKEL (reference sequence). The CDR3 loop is CASRAANTGELFF. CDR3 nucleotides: TGTGCCAGCAGGGCAGCGAACACCGGGGAGCTGTTTTTT.

CDR3 region: CASSERGGYTEAFF. The CDR3 DNA is TGTGCCAGCAGTGAACGGGGAGGGTACACTGAAGCTTTCTTT. The rearrangement links TRBV6-1 to TRBJ1-1; D gene ambiguous. Germline CDR1 reads MNHNS; CDR2 reads SASEGT. The CDR3 covers 14 residues. Trimming shortened V by 2 bases and J by 3 bases, and 10 bases separated the two germline ends.

CDR3 nucleotides: TGTGCCAGCAGCTTCGGACAGAGAGATGAGCAGTTCTTC. This sequence encodes CASSFGQRDEQFF. The gene calls are TRBV7-2 and TRBJ2-1; a weak D match, TRBD1 (6 bases). With 3 bases removed from V and 8 bases from J, the gap between germline ends came to 11 bases. CDR3 length: 13 residues. Germline CDR1 is SGHTA and CDR2 is FQGNSA.

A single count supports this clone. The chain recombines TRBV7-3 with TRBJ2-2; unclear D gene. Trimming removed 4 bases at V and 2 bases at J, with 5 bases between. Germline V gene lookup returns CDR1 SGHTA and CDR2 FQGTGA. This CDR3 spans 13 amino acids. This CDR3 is CASSSLNTGELFF. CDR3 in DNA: TGTGCCAGCAGCTCCCTCAACACCGGGGAGCTGTTTTTT.

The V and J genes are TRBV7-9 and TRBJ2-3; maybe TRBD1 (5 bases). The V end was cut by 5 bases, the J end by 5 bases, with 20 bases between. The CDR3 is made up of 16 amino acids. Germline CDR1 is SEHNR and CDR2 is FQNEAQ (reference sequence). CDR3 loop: CASSLGPAARGDTQYF. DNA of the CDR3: TGTGCCAGCAGCCTGGGTCCGGCAGCAAGGGGAGATACGCAGTATTTT.

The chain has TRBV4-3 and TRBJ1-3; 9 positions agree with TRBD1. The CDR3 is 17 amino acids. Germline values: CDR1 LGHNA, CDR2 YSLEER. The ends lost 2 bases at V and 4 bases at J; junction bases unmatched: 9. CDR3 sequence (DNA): TGCGCCAGCAGCCAATCCACTGGGACAGGGCTAGGAAACACCATATATTTT. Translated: CASSQSTGTGLGNTIYF.

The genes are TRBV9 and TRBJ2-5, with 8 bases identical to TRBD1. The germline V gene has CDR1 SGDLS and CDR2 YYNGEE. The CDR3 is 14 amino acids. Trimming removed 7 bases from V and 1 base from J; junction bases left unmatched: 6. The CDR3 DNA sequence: TGTGCCAGCGGGACACAGGGGGGCCAAGAGACCCAGTACTTC. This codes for CASGTQGGQETQYF.

The CDR3 reads CASSSGIYNEQFF. The DNA of the CDR3 is TGTGCCAGTTCTAGCGGGATCTACAATGAGCAGTTCTTC. The V and J genes are TRBV18 and TRBJ2-1; 9 bases agree with TRBD2. The CDR3 is 13 amino acids. V was pared by 9 bases and J by 3 bases, with 3 bases of the junction left unmatched. Germline values: CDR1 KGHSH, CDR2 LQKENI.